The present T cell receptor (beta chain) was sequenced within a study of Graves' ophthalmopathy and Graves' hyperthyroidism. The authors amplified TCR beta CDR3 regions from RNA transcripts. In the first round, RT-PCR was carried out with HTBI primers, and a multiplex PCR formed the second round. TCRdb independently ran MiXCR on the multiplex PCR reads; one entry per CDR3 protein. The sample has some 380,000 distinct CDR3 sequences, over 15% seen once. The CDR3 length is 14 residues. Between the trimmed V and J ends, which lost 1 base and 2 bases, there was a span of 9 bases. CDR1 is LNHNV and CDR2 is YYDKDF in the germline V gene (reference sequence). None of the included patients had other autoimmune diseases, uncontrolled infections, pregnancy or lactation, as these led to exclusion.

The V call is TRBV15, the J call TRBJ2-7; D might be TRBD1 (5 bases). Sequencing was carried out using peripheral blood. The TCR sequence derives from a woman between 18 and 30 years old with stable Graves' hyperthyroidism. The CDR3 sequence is CATSRALGPYEQYF. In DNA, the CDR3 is TGTGCCACCAGCAGAGCGCTGGGGCCCTACGAGCAGTACTTC.